The rows below give T cell receptor beta chains drawn from one sample of a study of cytomegalovirus exposure and HLA in healthy donors. TCRdb's table, derived via immunoSEQ multiplex PCR, lists solely in-frame clones and lacks some. The sample carries roughly 70,000 clones, roughly 86% recorded once. The source material was PBMCs. These receptor sequences come from a man aged 18 to 30 in good health and CMV-seronegative. Both conserved end residues are part of each CDR3.

J gene: TRBJ1-1; V gene: TRBV6-5; CDR3 protein: CASSSTPDRGEAFF
J gene: TRBJ1-2; V gene: TRBV27; CDR3 protein: CASREQGDYGYTF
J gene: TRBJ1-5; V gene: TRBV5-6; CDR3 protein: CASSYGFGNQPQHF
J gene: TRBJ1-2; V gene: TRBV6-6; CDR3 protein: CASSPNRGSFYGYTF
J gene: TRBJ2-2; V gene: TRBV4-2; CDR3 protein: CAGGTSGRGTGELFF
J gene: TRBJ1-5; V gene: TRBV30; CDR3 protein: CAWSLIDRGQPQHF
J gene: TRBJ2-7; V gene: TRBV4-3; CDR3 protein: CASSPDFGDRVSYEQYF
J gene: TRBJ1-2; V gene: TRBV7-9; CDR3 protein: CASSPLGQGKIGYTF
J gene: TRBJ2-7; V gene: TRBV10-3; CDR3 protein: CAISETLAGVGEQYF
J gene: TRBJ2-2; V gene: TRBV2; CDR3 protein: CASSSPGLAGARYTGELFF
J gene: TRBJ2-7; V gene: TRBV30; CDR3 protein: CAWSGTSGRNYEQYF
J gene: TRBJ1-1; V gene: TRBV5-1; CDR3 protein: CASSPGTGEVTEAFF
J gene: TRBJ2-1; V gene: TRBV13; CDR3 protein: CASSLGLAGGPKYRAEQFF
J gene: TRBJ2-5; V gene: TRBV29-1; CDR3 protein: CSVETGPWEQYF
J gene: TRBJ2-1; V gene: TRBV5-1; CDR3 protein: CASSLNGGALDEQFF